This TCR beta chain was sequenced in a study of vaccination effects on CD4 cells after COVID-19. To note about this clone: Its specificity is not known.

Whole-study results and caveats: Infection- and vaccine-induced clones contracted markedly late after vaccination. Researchers report that only 1 of 255 vaccine-induced clones in healthy vaccinees cross-reacted with common cold coronaviruses.

Profiled with immunoSEQ multiplex PCR; TCRdb holds only in-frame clones, not every one. The table lists tens of thousands of clones, about two thirds of them singletons. Antigen-specific CD4+ T cells were expanded with viral peptide pools in the ViraFEST assay before sequencing. At the end of over 8 days of culture, CD4+ T cells were isolated. In the vaccine recipients, nucleocapsid antibodies were negative and there was no prior SARS-CoV-2 infection. Every well housed about 1.8 million PBMC, which grew in culture alongside about 11 IU/ml IL-2 and around 9.4 ug/ml peptides. The authors exchanged half the medium for IL-2 medium on days 3 and 7. Germline values: CDR1 SNHLY, CDR2 FYNNEI. CDR3 length: 14 amino acids. The V and J ends lost 6 bases and 6 bases, in that order; junction bases with no gene match: 7.

The TCR originated in a human donor who received a COVID-19 vaccine. The sample in question was CD4+ T cells from PBMCs cultured with SARS-CoV-2 spike peptides, obtained before COVID-19 vaccination. V is TRBV2 and J is TRBJ1-4, with 7 positions matching TRBD1. CDR3: CASRGSGGDEKLFF. CDR3 bases: TGTGCCAGCAGAGGGTCAGGGGGTGATGAAAAACTGTTTTTT.